The subject of this entry is one TCR beta chain. This entry is derived from a study of CD8+ T cells in alopecia areata. Treatment defined: oral pan-JAK inhibitor, 5-10 mg twice daily. V gave up 3 bases and J gave up 4 bases, with 12 bases separating them. The CDR3 loop spans 14 amino acids. The germline gives CDR1 SGDLS, CDR2 YYNGEE. RNA extraction and reverse transcription yielded cDNA as sequencing template. The protocol was immunoSEQ multiplex PCR, while the TCRdb copy is restricted to in-frame clones and leaves out a portion. The sample records 90,000 to 100,000 clones, 50% to 75% being singletons.

The source was CD8+ T cells sorted from blood, collected at week 4, from a patient treated with tofacitinib. The chain uses TRBV9 and TRBJ2-3; unclear D gene. The TCR sequence derives from a human donor with alopecia areata. The CDR3, as DNA: TGTGCCAGCAGCGCCACCGTCGTATCAGATACGCAGTATTTT. This codes for CASSATVVSDTQYF.